This entry lists 21 T cell receptor beta chains sequenced from one sample in a study of blood T cell repertoires in COVID-19. Sequencing used immunoSEQ multiplex PCR; TCRdb keeps in-frame clones, though not all of them. The sample shows fewer than 450,000 clones, 88% of them seen only once. The sample taken for sequencing was PBMCs or T cells enriched from blood (not recorded which). The origin of the receptors is a woman aged 40 to 50 with acute COVID-19.

The CDR3 coding sequence is TGCAGCGTTGAAGATCGGGTGGAGGGCTACACCTTC. Protein: CSVEDRVEGYTF. This chain uses TRBV29-1 with TRBJ1-2; no reliable D call. V lost 0 bases, J lost 8 bases, and 10 bases lay in between. This CDR3 is 12 amino acids long. Germline lookup yields CDR1 SQVTM and CDR2 ANQGSEA.

The CDR3 here is CASSLAAGYGYTF. CDR3 sequence (DNA): TGTGCCAGCAGCTTGGCTGCGGGGTATGGCTACACCTTC. The chain employs TRBV5-4 and TRBJ1-2; no firm D call. This CDR3 region has 13 residues. The V gene lost 0 bases and the J gene lost 5 bases, with 8 bases spanning the gap. CDR1 SGHNT and CDR2 YYREEE come from the germline V gene (reference sequence).

This chain links TRBV5-6 with TRBJ1-4, with D possibly TRBD1 on 5 matching bases. This CDR3 region has 14 residues. V was clipped by 7 bases and J by 0 bases, with 10 bases between them. Germline assignment: CDR1 SGHDT and CDR2 YYEEEE. CDR3 nucleotides: TGTGCCAGCGGGGAGGGGCCAACTAATGAAAAACTGTTTTTT. Encoded protein: CASGEGPTNEKLFF.

The chain combines TRBV3-1 (or the pseudogene TRBV3-2) with TRBJ1-6; D is perhaps TRBD1 (5 bases). Per germline, CDR1 LGHDT and CDR2 YNNKEL (reference sequence). The V gene lost 2 bases and the J gene lost 3 bases, with 11 bases spanning the gap. The CDR3 consists of 16 residues. The CDR3: CASSQSLGGYNSPLHF. In nucleotides, the CDR3 is TGTGCCAGCAGCCAATCTCTCGGGGGCTATAATTCACCCCTCCACTTT.

The chain carries TRBV11-2 and TRBJ2-7; D may be TRBD1 (5 bases). Germline V gives CDR1 SGHAT, CDR2 FQNNGV. Trimming cost V 6 bases and J 4 bases, with 19 bases left between them. The CDR3 sequence is 15 residues long. CDR3 sequence (DNA): TGTGCCAGCAGACCACTAAAGGGGCTTCAATACGAGCAGTACTTC. Amino acid sequence: CASRPLKGLQYEQYF.

The table lists this clone with a count of one. This chain uses TRBV9 with TRBJ1-1; TRBD1 might be the D (5 bases). From germline, CDR1 is SGDLS and CDR2 YYNGEE. The ends were cut back, 4 bases at V and 7 bases at J, with 11 bases in the middle. This CDR3 spans 12 amino acids. The CDR3 DNA follows: TGTGCCAGCAGCCCCCGGGGGGGTGAAGCTTTCTTT. Translating gives CASSPRGGEAFF.

This clone turned up a few times. As DNA, the CDR3 is TGTGCCAGCAGCACCCCGGGACAGGGGGAGGTAGGCCAAGAGACCCAGTACTTC. Amino acids: CASSTPGQGEVGQETQYF. The chain recombines TRBV9 with TRBJ2-5, with 11 bases matching TRBD1. CDR3 length: 18 amino acids. CDR1 is SGDLS and CDR2 is YYNGEE in the germline V gene. The V gene end was trimmed by 4 bases and the J gene end by 1 base; junction bases not matched to a gene: 12.

The chain joins TRBV5-6 to TRBJ1-3; D gene unclear. The CDR3 extends over 15 amino acids. V was pared by 1 base and J by 0 bases, with 8 bases between. Per the germline V gene, CDR1 is SGHDT and CDR2 is YYEEEE. The DNA of the CDR3 is TGTGCCAGCAGCTTGCCAGATACCTCTGGAAACACCATATATTTT. Protein product: CASSLPDTSGNTIYF.

This chain connects TRBV14 to TRBJ1-2; 7 bases agree with TRBD1. The germline gives CDR1 SGHDN, CDR2 FVKESK. The CDR3 sequence is 13 residues long. V gave up 5 bases and J gave up 8 bases; unmatched junction bases: 8. CDR3 region: CASSAQGFWGYTF. The CDR3 DNA reads as TGTGCCAGCAGCGCACAGGGGTTTTGGGGCTACACCTTC.

This clone came up once. The V call is TRBV2, the J call TRBJ1-4, with D possibly matching TRBD1 (6 bases). V lost 3 bases and J 0 bases, leaving 11 bases between the germline ends. The germline V gene encodes CDR1 SNHLY and CDR2 FYNNEI. CDR3 length equals 16 residues. In nucleotides, the CDR3 is TGTGCCAGCAGTGACCAGGGGAGGGCAACTAATGAAAAACTGTTTTTT. Translating gives CASSDQGRATNEKLFF.

The chain couples TRBV4-2 to TRBJ2-7, with 8 bases lining up with TRBD2. This CDR3 has 16 residues. V lost 4 bases, J lost 2 bases, and 10 bases stayed unmatched. CDR1 and CDR2 (germline): LGHNA, YNFKEQ. The CDR3 here is CASSPLAERGTYEQYF. The CDR3 DNA sequence: TGTGCCAGCAGCCCCTTGGCCGAGCGGGGGACCTACGAGCAGTACTTC.

The chain uses TRBV6-5 and TRBJ1-1; 10 nucleotides align to TRBD1. Germline lookup yields CDR1 MNHEY and CDR2 SVGAGI. The CDR3 covers 13 residues. V shed 6 bases, J shed 5 bases, and the junction held 3 bases outside the gene matches. The CDR3 here is CASSAGQGTEAFF. CDR3 nucleotides: TGTGCCAGCAGCGCGGGACAGGGGACTGAAGCTTTCTTT.

The chain carries TRBV15 and TRBJ1-2, with 7 bases matching TRBD1. V shed 4 bases and J 3 bases; nucleotides not matched to a gene: 8. The CDR3 length is 15 residues. Germline assignment: CDR1 LNHNV and CDR2 YYDKDF (reference sequence). The CDR3 sequence: CATSNNRGDHYGYTF. CDR3 nucleotide sequence: TGTGCCACCAGCAATAACAGGGGTGATCACTATGGCTACACCTTC. The complete variable domain, with remaining parts taken from reference TRBV15 and TRBJ1-2, reads DAMVIQNPRYQVTQFGKPVTLSCSQTLNHNVMYWYQQKSSQAPKLLFHYYDKDFNNEADTPDNFQSRRPNTSFCFLDIRSPGLGDTAMYLCATSNNRGDHYGYTFGSGTRLTVV.

The chain is built from TRBV30 and TRBJ1-4; no reliable D call. V was pared by 0 bases and J by 5 bases, with 10 bases between. The CDR3 spans 14 residues. The germline CDR1 and CDR2 sequences are GTSNPN and SVGIG (reference sequence). The CDR3 nucleotides read TGTGCCTGGAGTGTACTAGGGATGAATGAAAAACTGTTTTTT. Translated: CAWSVLGMNEKLFF. The full variable domain, rest sourced from reference TRBV30 and TRBJ1-4, is SQTIHQWPATLVQPVGSPLSLECTVEGTSNPNLYWYRQAAGRGLQLLFYSVGIGQISSEVPQNLSASRPQDRQFILSSKKLLLSDSGFYLCAWSVLGMNEKLFFGSGTQLSVL.

The chain joins TRBV2 to TRBJ1-1, with D possibly TRBD1 on 6 matching bases. The germline V gene has CDR1 SNHLY and CDR2 FYNNEI. The germline V and J ends were trimmed by 8 bases and 1 base, with 8 bases remaining between them. This CDR3 is 12 amino acids long. The CDR3 DNA sequence: TGTGCCAGCGGCAGGGGGAACACTGAAGCTTTCTTT. It specifies CASGRGNTEAFF. Based on the CDR3 plus reference TRBV2 and TRBJ1-1, the full variable domain is EPEVTQTPSHQVTQMGQEVILRCVPISNHLYFYWYRQILGQKVEFLVSFYNNEISEKSEIFDDQFSVERPDGSNFTLKIRSTKLEDSAMYFCASGRGNTEAFFGQGTRLTVV.

The chain carries TRBV5-4 and TRBJ1-4; 9 nucleotides agree with TRBD1. The V gene's germline CDR1 is SGHNT and CDR2 YYREEE (reference sequence). Trimming took 4 bases from V and 10 from J; bases not matched to a gene: 14. This CDR3 contains 16 residues. The CDR3 DNA follows: TGTGCCAGCAGCGATAACAGGGGGCGAGAAGTAGGAAAACTGTTTTTT. Amino acid sequence: CASSDNRGREVGKLFF.

V usage is TRBV6-5 and J usage is TRBJ2-7; 7 nucleotides align to TRBD2. The V gene's germline CDR1 is MNHEY and CDR2 SVGAGI. After removal of 6 bases from V and 2 bases from J, the junction contained 10 bases not matched to a gene. CDR3 length: 15 residues. CDR3 in amino acids: CASRNSWGGAYEQYF. In nucleotides, the CDR3 is TGTGCCAGCAGGAACTCATGGGGGGGGGCCTACGAGCAGTACTTC.

CDR3 sequence: CASSQDPGGGLSTDTQYF. The CDR3 region has the DNA TGTGCCAGCAGCCAAGATCCGGGCGGGGGTCTTAGCACAGATACGCAGTATTTT. The rearrangement uses TRBV4-2 and TRBJ2-3; TRBD2 matches 7 bases. The germline gives CDR1 LGHNA, CDR2 YNFKEQ. The CDR3 has 18 residues. The V and J ends lost 0 bases and 0 bases, in that order; junction bases with no gene match: 9.

The chain has TRBV12-3 or TRBV12-4 and TRBJ1-1; 7 bases match TRBD1. With 7 bases clipped from V and 2 bases from J, the junction kept 4 bases outside the gene matches. The CDR3 runs 13 residues. This chain's CDR3 is CASKWTGNTEAFF. The CDR3 DNA reads as TGTGCCAGCAAGTGGACAGGAAACACTGAAGCTTTCTTT.

A word on this clone: A junction boundary mismatches the germline segment, possibly from a read error. The rearrangement joins TRBV12-3 or TRBV12-4 to TRBJ1-1; a possible D gene is TRBD1 (5 bases). The CDR3 sequence is 13 residues long. CDR3 in DNA: TGTGCCAGCAGTTTAGGGCGGGGACCAATTTCAAATTTT. This sequence encodes CASSLGRGPISNF.

The chain is built from TRBV7-9 and TRBJ2-7, with D possibly matching TRBD1 (6 bases). The CDR3 length is 14 residues. V gave up 5 bases and J gave up 0 bases, with 11 bases separating them. CDR1 is SEHNR, CDR2 FQNEAQ, per germline (reference sequence). The CDR3 spells CASSARQDSYEQYF. CDR3 sequence (DNA): TGTGCCAGCAGCGCGAGACAGGACTCCTACGAGCAGTACTTC.